The count of the clone carrying this T cell receptor (beta chain) is one. This record comes from a study of CD8+CD57+ T cells in acquired aplastic anemia. Study details: In CD4+ cells, healthy donors produced an average of roughly 11 million reads.

Genomic DNA constituted the template upon which TCR beta VDJ and CDR3 profiling was performed. MiXCR was run by TCRdb on the reads, yielding one entry per CDR3 protein. Among around 68,000 distinct CDR3 sequences listed, 54% were seen once. Sequencing was performed on sorted CD4+, CD8+, or CD8+CD57+ T cells (not recorded which) from PBMCs. The sequence derives from a human donor in good health, serving as a control.

The CDR3 protein is CASNGQGSNQPQHF. The CDR3 region has the DNA TGTGCCAGTAACGGACAGGGCAGCAATCAGCCCCAGCATTTT. This rearrangement joins TRBV19 to TRBJ1-5, with 8 bases aligning to TRBD1. The CDR3 is made up of 14 amino acids. CDR1 LNHDA and CDR2 SQIVND come from the germline V gene (reference sequence). The V segment lost 7 bases and the J segment 1 base; nucleotides outside the gene matches: 3.